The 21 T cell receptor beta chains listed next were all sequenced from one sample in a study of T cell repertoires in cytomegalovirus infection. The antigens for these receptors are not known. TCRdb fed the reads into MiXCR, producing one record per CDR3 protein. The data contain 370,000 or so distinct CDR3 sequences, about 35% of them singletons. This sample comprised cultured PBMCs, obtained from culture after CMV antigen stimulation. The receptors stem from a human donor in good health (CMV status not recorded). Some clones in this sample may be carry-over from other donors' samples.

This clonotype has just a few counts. The CDR3 loop reads CASSFRDTSTDTQYF. The DNA of the CDR3 is TGTGCCAGCAGCTTCCGGGACACTAGCACAGATACGCAGTATTTT. The rearrangement joins TRBV7-2 to TRBJ2-3; perhaps TRBD1 as D (6 bases). The CDR3 extends over 15 amino acids. The germline V gene has CDR1 SGHTA and CDR2 FQGNSA. Trimming took off 3 bases at V and 0 bases at J, with 10 bases between the two ends.

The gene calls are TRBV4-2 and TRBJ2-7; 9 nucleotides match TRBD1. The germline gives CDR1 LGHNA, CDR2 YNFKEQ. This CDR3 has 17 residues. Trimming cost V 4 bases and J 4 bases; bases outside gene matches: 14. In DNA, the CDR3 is TGTGCCAGCAGCCGGGACAGGGCCTCTGGGCCCCCATACGAGCAGTACGTC. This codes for CASSRDRASGPPYEQYV.

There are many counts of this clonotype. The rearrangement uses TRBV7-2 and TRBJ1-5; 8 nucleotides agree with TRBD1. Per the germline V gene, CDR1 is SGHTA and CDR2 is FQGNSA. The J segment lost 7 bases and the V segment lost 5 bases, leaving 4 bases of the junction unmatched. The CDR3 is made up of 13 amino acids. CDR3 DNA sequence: TGTGCCAGCAGCGTCAGGGGGCAGCAGCCCCAGCATTTT. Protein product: CASSVRGQQPQHF. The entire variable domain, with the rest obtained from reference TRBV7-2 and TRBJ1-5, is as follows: GAGVSQSPSNKVTEKGKDVELRCDPISGHTALYWYRQSLGQGLEFLIYFQGNSAPDKSGLPSDRFSAERTGGSVSTLTIQRTQQEDSAVYLCASSVRGQQPQHFGDGTRLSIL.

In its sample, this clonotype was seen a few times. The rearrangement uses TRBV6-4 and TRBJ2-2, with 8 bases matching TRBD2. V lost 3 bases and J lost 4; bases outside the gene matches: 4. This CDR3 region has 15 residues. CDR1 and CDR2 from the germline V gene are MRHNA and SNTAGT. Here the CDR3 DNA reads TGTGCCAGCAGTGAGGCGGGAGGAGGCACCGGGGAGCTGTTTTTT. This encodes CASSEAGGGTGELFF.

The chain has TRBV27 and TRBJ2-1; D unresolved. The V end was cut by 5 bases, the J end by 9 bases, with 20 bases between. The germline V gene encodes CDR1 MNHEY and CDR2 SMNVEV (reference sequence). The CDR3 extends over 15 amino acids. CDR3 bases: TGTGCCAGCAGTCGAACGTGGGGATCCGGATCTGAGCAGTTCTTC. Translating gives CASSRTWGSGSEQFF.

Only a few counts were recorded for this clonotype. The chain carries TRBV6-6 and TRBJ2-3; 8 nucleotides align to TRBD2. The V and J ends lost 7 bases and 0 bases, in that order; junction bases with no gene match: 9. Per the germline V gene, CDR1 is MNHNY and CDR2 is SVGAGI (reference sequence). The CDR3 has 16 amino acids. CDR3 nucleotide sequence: TGTGCCAGCACAGTGTTTAGCGGGGCTAGCACAGATACGCAGTATTTT. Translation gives CASTVFSGASTDTQYF.

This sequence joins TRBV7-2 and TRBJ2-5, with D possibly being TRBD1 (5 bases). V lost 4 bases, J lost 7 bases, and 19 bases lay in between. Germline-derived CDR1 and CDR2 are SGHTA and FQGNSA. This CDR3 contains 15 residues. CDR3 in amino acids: CASSSQTASKTTQYF. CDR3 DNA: TGTGCCAGCAGCTCGCAGACAGCGTCCAAGACGACCCAGTACTTC.

CDR3: CASRRDRASQPQHF. The CDR3 DNA follows: TGTGCCAGCAGACGGGACAGGGCGAGTCAGCCCCAGCATTTT. The chain employs TRBV6-2 or TRBV6-3 and TRBJ1-5, with 9 bases fitting TRBD1. CDR3 size: 14 residues. The ends lost 6 bases at V and 6 bases at J; junction bases unmatched: 6. Per germline, CDR1 MNHEY and CDR2 SVGEGT.

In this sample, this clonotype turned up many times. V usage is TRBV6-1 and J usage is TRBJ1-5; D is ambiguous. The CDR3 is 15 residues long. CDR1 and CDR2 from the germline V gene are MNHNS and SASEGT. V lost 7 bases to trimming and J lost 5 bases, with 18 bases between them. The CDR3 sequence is CASINVVPGDQPQHF. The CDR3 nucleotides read TGTGCCAGCATAAATGTCGTCCCCGGAGATCAGCCCCAGCATTTT.

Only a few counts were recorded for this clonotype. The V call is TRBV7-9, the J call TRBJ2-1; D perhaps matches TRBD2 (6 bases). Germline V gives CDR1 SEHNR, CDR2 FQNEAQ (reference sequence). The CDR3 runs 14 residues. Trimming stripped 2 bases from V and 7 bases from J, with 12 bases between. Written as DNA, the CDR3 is TGTGCCAGCAGCTTATTCGGGCTAGCGAATGAGCAGTTCTTC. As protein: CASSLFGLANEQFF.

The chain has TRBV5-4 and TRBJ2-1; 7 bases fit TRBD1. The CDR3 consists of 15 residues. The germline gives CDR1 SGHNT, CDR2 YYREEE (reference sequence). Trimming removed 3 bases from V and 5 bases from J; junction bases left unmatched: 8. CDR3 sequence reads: CASSSRQGSHNEQFF. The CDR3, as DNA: TGTGCCAGCAGCTCCCGACAGGGATCCCACAATGAGCAGTTCTTC.

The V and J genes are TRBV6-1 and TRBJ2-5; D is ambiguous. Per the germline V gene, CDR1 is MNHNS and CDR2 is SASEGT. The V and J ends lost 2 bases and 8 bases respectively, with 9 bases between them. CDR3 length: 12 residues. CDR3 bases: TGTGCCAGCAGTGAACGATTGGGAACCCAGTACTTC. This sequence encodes CASSERLGTQYF.

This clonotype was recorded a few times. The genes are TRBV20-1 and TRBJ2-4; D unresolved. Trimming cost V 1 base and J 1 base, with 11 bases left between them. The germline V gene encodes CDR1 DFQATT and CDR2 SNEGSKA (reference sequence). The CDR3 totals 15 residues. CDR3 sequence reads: CSARVGAVAKNIQYF. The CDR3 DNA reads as TGCAGTGCTAGAGTTGGAGCCGTGGCCAAAAACATTCAGTACTTC.

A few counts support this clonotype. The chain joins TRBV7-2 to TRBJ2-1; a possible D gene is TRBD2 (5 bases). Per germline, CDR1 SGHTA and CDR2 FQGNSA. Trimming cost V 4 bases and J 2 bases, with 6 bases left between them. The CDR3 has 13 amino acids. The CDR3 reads CASSYGTYNEQFF. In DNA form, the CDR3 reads TGTGCCAGCAGCTACGGGACCTACAATGAGCAGTTCTTC.

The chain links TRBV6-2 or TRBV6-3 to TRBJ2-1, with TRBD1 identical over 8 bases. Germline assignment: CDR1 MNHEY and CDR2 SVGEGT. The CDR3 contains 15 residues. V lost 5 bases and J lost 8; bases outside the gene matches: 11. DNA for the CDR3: TGTGCCAGCAGTCCTGGTGGATCAGGGGGCCATGAGCAGTTCTTC. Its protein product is CASSPGGSGGHEQFF.

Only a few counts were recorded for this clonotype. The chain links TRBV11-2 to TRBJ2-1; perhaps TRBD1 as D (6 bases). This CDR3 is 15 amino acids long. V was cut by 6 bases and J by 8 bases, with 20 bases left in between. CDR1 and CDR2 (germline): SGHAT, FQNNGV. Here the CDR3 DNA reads TGTGCCAGCAGGGGGTTAGGGGGAAGGACGGATGAGCAGTTCTTC. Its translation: CASRGLGGRTDEQFF.

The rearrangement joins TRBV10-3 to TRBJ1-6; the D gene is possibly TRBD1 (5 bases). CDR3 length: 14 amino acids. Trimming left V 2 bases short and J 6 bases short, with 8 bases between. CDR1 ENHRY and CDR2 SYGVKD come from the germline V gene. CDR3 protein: CAISEARANSPLHF. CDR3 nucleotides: TGTGCCATCAGTGAGGCCAGGGCTAATTCACCCCTCCACTTT.

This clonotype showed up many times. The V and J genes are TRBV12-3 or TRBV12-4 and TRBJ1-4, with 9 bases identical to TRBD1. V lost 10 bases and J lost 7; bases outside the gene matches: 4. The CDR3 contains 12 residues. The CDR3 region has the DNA TGTGCCACCCAGGGACAGGGTGAAAAACTGTTTTTT. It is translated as CATQGQGEKLFF.

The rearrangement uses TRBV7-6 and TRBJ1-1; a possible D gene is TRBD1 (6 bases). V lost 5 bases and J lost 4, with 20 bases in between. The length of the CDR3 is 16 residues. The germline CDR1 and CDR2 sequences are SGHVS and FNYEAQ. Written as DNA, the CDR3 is TGTGCCAGCAGCGTGGGGCATGGGGGCCTTGGCACTGAAGCTTTCTTT. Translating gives CASSVGHGGLGTEAFF.

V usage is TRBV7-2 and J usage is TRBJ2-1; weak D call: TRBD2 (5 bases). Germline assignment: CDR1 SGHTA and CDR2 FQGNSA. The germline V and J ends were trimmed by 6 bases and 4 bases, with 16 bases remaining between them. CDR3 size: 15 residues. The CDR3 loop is CASRADVLPYNEQFF. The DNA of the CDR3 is TGTGCCAGCAGAGCGGACGTCCTCCCTTACAATGAGCAGTTCTTC.

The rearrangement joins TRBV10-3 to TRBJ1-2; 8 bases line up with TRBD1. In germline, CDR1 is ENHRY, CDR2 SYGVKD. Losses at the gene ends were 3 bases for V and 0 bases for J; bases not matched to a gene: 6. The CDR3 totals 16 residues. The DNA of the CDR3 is TGTGCCATCAGTGACGGAGGACAGGGCCCTAACTATGGCTACACCTTC. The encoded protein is CAISDGGQGPNYGYTF.